The rows below give T cell receptor beta chains drawn from one sample of a study of T cell responses to AZD1222 COVID-19 vaccine. Method: immunoSEQ multiplex PCR; TCRdb's copy keeps in-frame clones and lacks some. Of 85,000 to 100,000 clones listed, almost 80% are singletons. The source material was peripheral blood, sampled on day 0 of AZD1222 vaccination. The source is an adult in good health. CDR3s include the opening cysteine and the closing phenylalanine or tryptophan. The D gene is left open where the match is weak. The listing skips clone size in some rows; elsewhere it reads once, few, many or a size class.

V	J	size	D	DNA	CDR3
TRBV25-1	TRBJ2-3	NA	TRBD1	TGTGCCAGCAGTGAACAGGGGGCAGATACGCAGTATTTT	CASSEQGADTQYF
TRBV7-9	TRBJ1-1	few	NA	TGTGCCAGCAGCCCGAACGGTATCCGAACTGAAGCTTTCTTT	CASSPNGIRTEAFF
TRBV5-8	TRBJ2-2	NA	NA	TGTGCCAGCAGCTTTAGGCTTCCCACCGGGGAGCTGTTTTTT	CASSFRLPTGELFF
TRBV29-1	TRBJ1-5	NA	NA	TGCAGCGTTAGAGGGGCTGAGGGTCAGCCCCAGCATTTT	CSVRGAEGQPQHF
TRBV18	TRBJ1-1	NA	NA	TGTGCCAGCTCACCACTGTCCAACACTGAAGCTTTCTTT	CASSPLSNTEAFF
TRBV20-1	TRBJ2-5	NA	NA	TGCAGTGCGGGGCTCGGGGGGACCCAGTACTTC	CSAGLGGTQYF
TRBV2	TRBJ1-3	few	TRBD1	TGTGCCAGCAGAGGGACAGGGGCTGGAAACACCATATATTTT	CASRGTGAGNTIYF
TRBV5-1	TRBJ2-3	NA	NA	TGCGCCAGCAGCTTTCAATCGTCTAGCACAGATACGCAGTATTTT	CASSFQSSSTDTQYF
TRBV18	TRBJ1-2	NA	NA	TGTGCCAGCTCACCACCGGGACAATTGAACTATGGCTACACCTTC	CASSPPGQLNYGYTF
TRBV19	TRBJ2-3	NA	NA	TGTGCCAGTAGTGGACTGTGGACGAGCACAGATACGCAGTATTTT	CASSGLWTSTDTQYF
TRBV20-1	TRBJ1-1	NA	NA	TGCAGTGCGGGGGGAGCCACTGAAGCTTTCTTT	CSAGGATEAFF
TRBV7-2	TRBJ2-2	once	NA	TGTGCCAGCAGCGACAGAAACACCGGGGAGCTGTTTTTT	CASSDRNTGELFF
TRBV15	TRBJ2-5	NA	TRBD2	TGTGCCACCAGCAGAGGACTAGCGGTTGAGACCCAGTACTTC	CATSRGLAVETQYF
TRBV30	TRBJ1-2	NA	NA	TGTGCCTGGAGTGTACGAGGGACCTCGTCGGGCTACACCTTC	CAWSVRGTSSGYTF
TRBV5-1	TRBJ2-3	NA	NA	TGCGCCAGCAGCTTGGTAGCTAGCCTGGATACGCAGTATTTT	CASSLVASLDTQYF
TRBV2	TRBJ1-5	NA	TRBD1	TGTGCCAGCAGTGTGATAGGCGAGGGGGCGCTTGGTCTGGGCAATCAGCCCCAGCATTTT	CASSVIGEGALGLGNQPQHF
TRBV5-1	TRBJ2-3	NA	TRBD1	TGCGCCAGCAGCTTTTGGGGACAGGGGACCACAGATACGCAGTATTTT	CASSFWGQGTTDTQYF
TRBV7-2	TRBJ1-5	NA	TRBD1	TGTGCCAGCAGCCCCGACAGGGATCAGCCCCAGCATTTT	CASSPDRDQPQHF
TRBV19	TRBJ1-5	once	TRBD1	TGTGCCAGTATCATAGATGGGACAGGGACCCAGCCCCAGCATTTT	CASIIDGTGTQPQHF
TRBV30	TRBJ1-2	NA	NA	TGTGCCTGGAGCCAGGCAGGAAACTATGGCTACACCTTC	CAWSQAGNYGYTF
TRBV6-5	TRBJ2-1	NA	TRBD1	TGTGCCAGCAATCGACAGGGGACGGAAAATGAGCAGTTCTTC	CASNRQGTENEQFF
TRBV30	TRBJ2-6	NA	NA	TGTGCCTGGAGTATTTTGTCTGGGGCCAACGTCCTGACTTTC	CAWSILSGANVLTF
TRBV10-1	TRBJ2-1	few	NA	TGCGCCAGCAGCCGGTCCCTCGGGGATGAGCAGTTCTTC	CASSRSLGDEQFF
TRBV5-5	TRBJ1-2	NA	NA	TGTGCCAGCAGACGAGACGATCGAGAAGGCTACACCTTC	CASRRDDREGYTF
TRBV9	TRBJ1-2	NA	NA	TGTGCCAGCAACCGACAGGAGAACTATGGCTACACCTTC	CASNRQENYGYTF
TRBV3-1/TRBV3-2	TRBJ2-7	NA	TRBD1	TGTGCCAGTAGGACAGGGTTCGAGCAGTACTTC	CASRTGFEQYF
TRBV30	TRBJ2-1	NA	NA	TGTGCCTGGAGTGTATTGTGGGAGAGGGGGAACGAGCAGTTCTTC	CAWSVLWERGNEQFF
TRBV18	TRBJ2-5	few	NA	TGTGCCAGCTCACCACAGGGCGACAGACAGACCCAGTACTTC	CASSPQGDRQTQYF
TRBV21-1	TRBJ2-1	NA	NA	TGTGCCAGCAGCATACTAGCGGGGGGTACCTACAATGAGCAGTTCTTC	CASSILAGGTYNEQFF
TRBV7-9	TRBJ2-3	NA	NA	TGTGCCAGCAGCTCGACAGATAGCACAGATACGCAGTATTTT	CASSSTDSTDTQYF
TRBV5-1	TRBJ1-3	NA	NA	TGCGCCAGCAGCTTGGGGCAACAGTCCATATATTTT	CASSLGQQSIYF
TRBV19	TRBJ2-1	NA	NA	TGTGCCAGTAGCTCGGGAGTGTCGGCTTACAATGAGCAGTTCTTC	CASSSGVSAYNEQFF
TRBV7-8	TRBJ1-1	once	TRBD1	TGTGCCAGCAGCCCCCAGCAGGGGGCGAACACTGAAGCTTTCTTT	CASSPQQGANTEAFF
TRBV19	TRBJ1-1	NA	TRBD1	TGTGCCAGTAGTATTGACAGGGGATTTGAAGCTTTCTTT	CASSIDRGFEAFF
TRBV5-1	TRBJ2-1	NA	NA	TGCGCCAGCAGCTTGGACACATACAATGAGCAGTTCTTC	CASSLDTYNEQFF
TRBV29-1	TRBJ2-1	NA	TRBD2	TGCAGCGCTGGGACTAGCGGAGTCCCCGTCAATGAGCAGTTCTTC	CSAGTSGVPVNEQFF
TRBV27	TRBJ2-5	NA	NA	TGTGCCAGCAGTTTATTTCACAATTTCGGAGAGACCCAGTACTTC	CASSLFHNFGETQYF
TRBV3-1/TRBV3-2	TRBJ2-5	NA	NA	TGTGCCAGCAGCGAGAGCGGATCTTTGCAGGCGGAGACCCAGTACTTC	CASSESGSLQAETQYF
TRBV5-5	TRBJ1-6	few	NA	TGTGCCAGCAGCCGACTCGGGGATCATAATTCACCCCTCCACTTT	CASSRLGDHNSPLHF
TRBV9	TRBJ2-7	NA	NA	TGTGCCAGCAATGAAGGGGGGGCACCAACCTACGAGCAGTACTTC	CASNEGGAPTYEQYF
TRBV2	TRBJ2-1	NA	TRBD2	TGTGCCAGCCTAGCGGGAGGAGGGAATGAGCAGTTCTTC	CASLAGGGNEQFF
TRBV25-1	TRBJ2-1	NA	NA	TGTGCCAGCAGTGAATTATCAGGGCTAAATGAGCAGTTCTTC	CASSELSGLNEQFF
TRBV6-5	TRBJ1-6	NA	TRBD1	TGTGCCAGCGGGGGATCCGGGACAGGGACATCACCCCTCCACTTT	CASGGSGTGTSPLHF
TRBV12-1	TRBJ2-1	NA	NA	TGTGCCAGCAGCTCCACTACGCCGACTAGCGGGAGGAGAACCGCAATGGTCGATGAGCAGTTCTTC	CASSSTTPTSGRRTAMVDEQFF
TRBV2	TRBJ1-5	NA	TRBD1	TGTGCCAGCAGTGGGACAGGGGCGGATCAGCCCCAGCATTTT	CASSGTGADQPQHF
TRBV7-9	TRBJ1-6	few	NA	TGTGCCAGCAGCTTAGTGGGGCAGGGGAGTAATTCACCCCTCCACTTT	CASSLVGQGSNSPLHF
TRBV21-1	TRBJ2-7	NA	NA	TGTGCCAGCAGCTTCCGGCGGGGCCGCTCCTACGAGCAGTACTTC	CASSFRRGRSYEQYF
TRBV6-6	TRBJ2-3	NA	NA	TGTGCCAGCAGAGGACTTGCAACAGATACGCAGTATTTT	CASRGLATDTQYF
TRBV7-2	TRBJ1-5	NA	NA	TGTGCCAGCAGCTTTGACAGTTTCCAGCCCCAGCATTTT	CASSFDSFQPQHF
TRBV7-2	TRBJ2-7	NA	NA	TGTGCCAGCAGCTCGGCTTTCCGGGACGTCGGCGAGCAGTACTTC	CASSSAFRDVGEQYF